A single T cell receptor (beta chain) is shown here with its context. Sequencing was performed with immunoSEQ multiplex PCR; in TCRdb, only in-frame clones are kept and a portion is missing. This sample has about 72,000 clones; less than 97% occur once, and the top ten carry roughly 0.24%. Germline-derived CDR1 and CDR2 are SEHNR and FQNEAQ (reference sequence). After removal of 5 bases from V and 1 base from J, the junction contained 10 bases not matched to a gene. The CDR3 extends over 16 amino acids. The data belong to a study of technical replicates of blood from a few donors. The receptor comes from a human donor in good health. The source material was T cells isolated from PBMCs. The J gene is TRBJ2-7, the V gene TRBV7-9, with 8 bases matching TRBD1. This CDR3 is CASSPYRRTGSYEQYF. The CDR3 DNA reads TGTGCCAGCAGCCCCTATCGCAGGACAGGGTCCTACGAGCAGTACTTC.